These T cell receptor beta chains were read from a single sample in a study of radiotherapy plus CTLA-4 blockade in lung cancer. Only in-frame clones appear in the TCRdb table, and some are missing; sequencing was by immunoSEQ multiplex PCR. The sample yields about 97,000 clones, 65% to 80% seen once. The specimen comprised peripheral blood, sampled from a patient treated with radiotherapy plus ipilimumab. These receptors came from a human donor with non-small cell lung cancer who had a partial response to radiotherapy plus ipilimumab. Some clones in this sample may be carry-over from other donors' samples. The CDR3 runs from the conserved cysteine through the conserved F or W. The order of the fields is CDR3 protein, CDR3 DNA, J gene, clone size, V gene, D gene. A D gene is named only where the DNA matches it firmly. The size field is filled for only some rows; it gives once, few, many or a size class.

CASSGQYSNQPQHF	TGTGCCAGCAGTGGACAATATAGCAATCAGCCCCAGCATTTT	TRBJ1-5	.	TRBV6-1	.
CASSLAQGYEQYF	TGTGCCAGCAGCTTAGCACAGGGTTACGAGCAGTACTTC	TRBJ2-7	.	TRBV7-3	.
CASSFDRPASGEKLFF	TGTGCCAGCAGCTTCGACAGACCAGCTTCTGGTGAAAAACTGTTTTTT	TRBJ1-4	.	TRBV7-9	.
CASGLGAGPPLPEQYF	TGTGCTAGTGGTTTGGGTGCAGGGCCTCCTCTTCCCGAGCAGTACTTC	TRBJ2-7	once	TRBV12-5	.
CASSVEGGRFYEQYF	TGTGCCAGCAGTGTAGAGGGCGGGAGGTTCTACGAGCAGTACTTC	TRBJ2-7	.	TRBV6-4	TRBD2
CASSQRYGRLHEEQFF	TGTGCCAGCAGCCAACGGTACGGGAGGCTCCACGAAGAGCAGTTCTTC	TRBJ2-1	.	TRBV14	TRBD2
CASRPPGHTYGYTF	TGTGCCAGCAGGCCACCGGGTCATACGTATGGCTACACCTTC	TRBJ1-2	.	TRBV28	.
CASSLRPSAQYF	TGTGCCAGCAGCTTACGCCCTTCGGCGCAGTATTTT	TRBJ2-3	.	TRBV7-2	.
CASSYSKDSQETQYF	TGTGCCAGCAGTTACTCGAAGGACAGCCAAGAGACCCAGTACTTC	TRBJ2-5	few	TRBV6-5	.
CASILFPGTRVDEQYF	TGTGCCAGCATTCTATTTCCCGGGACTAGAGTCGACGAGCAGTACTTC	TRBJ2-7	.	TRBV6-6	TRBD2
CASTVSLAGGPNEQFF	TGTGCCAGCACCGTAAGTCTAGCGGGGGGGCCGAATGAGCAGTTCTTC	TRBJ2-1	.	TRBV9	TRBD2
CASSPRGVTQYF	TGTGCCAGCAGCCCCCGGGGAGTGACCCAGTACTTC	TRBJ2-5	.	TRBV11-2	.
CASKGSGESTDTQYF	TGTGCCAGTAAAGGAAGCGGGGAAAGCACAGATACGCAGTATTTT	TRBJ2-3	.	TRBV6-6	TRBD2
CASSTSAARETQYF	TGTGCCAGCAGCACATCAGCGGCCAGAGAGACCCAGTACTTC	TRBJ2-5	.	TRBV13	.
CASSSVQGNTGELFF	TGTGCCAGCTCGTCCGTCCAGGGGAACACCGGGGAGCTGTTTTTT	TRBJ2-2	.	TRBV18	.
CASTLQETQYF	TGTGCCAGCACCTTACAGGAGACCCAGTACTTC	TRBJ2-5	.	TRBV11-2	.
CASSLAFKETQYF	TGTGCCAGCAGCTTGGCCTTTAAAGAGACCCAGTACTTC	TRBJ2-5	.	TRBV5-4	.
CATRGEVRGEQYF	TGTGCCACCCGTGGGGAAGTCCGGGGCGAGCAGTACTTC	TRBJ2-7	.	TRBV6-5	.
CASSPGNRGGLSSNEQFF	TGTGCCAGCTCACCGGGGAACCGGGGGGGTCTCTCCAGCAATGAGCAGTTCTTC	TRBJ2-1	.	TRBV18	TRBD2
CASSLTSGAYNEQFF	TGCGCCAGCAGCTTGACTAGCGGGGCGTACAATGAGCAGTTCTTC	TRBJ2-1	once	TRBV5-1	TRBD2